Sequencing of this T cell receptor beta chain was carried out in a study of tissue T cells after allogeneic stem cell transplantation (dated by TCRdb to 2022 to 2024). Concerning the study at large: Using research autopsies of patients with and without GVHD, plus mouse models of GVHD, the study profiled TCR beta repertoires across many tissues. The human arm was conducted as a prospective observational study, and neither blinding nor randomization was performed.

The library was made by the immunoSEQ multiplex PCR assay. TCRbeta CDR3 sequencing was performed at survey depth by Adaptive Biotechnologies, and CDR3 sequences, V/J genes, productive frequency and template counts were reported. TCR beta CDR3 regions were amplified from genomic DNA instead of RNA. The original methods were these. Pairwise repertoire overlap between tissues was quantified with Jensen-Shannon divergence, where 1 means complete divergence and 0 identical. Tissues were grouped by single-linkage agglomerative hierarchical clustering of pairwise JSD values, and the clustering results were shown as dendrograms. GLIPH2 was run on all patient samples with simulation_depth 1000, kmer_min_depth 3 and cdr3_length_cutoff 8, and groups with more than two unique CDR3s were retained. A standardized tissue-overlap score was calculated by extrapolating Jaccard GLIPH-group overlap across patients to a standard repertoire size of 1000 clones. Linear mixed-effect models, with tissue included as a fixed effect and individual included as a random effect, were used to assess associations of diversity with clinical or experimental variables. In its TCRdb copy, this immuneACCESS table keeps in-frame sequences only and misses some clones. Where compared with another copy, unresolved V genes explain less than half of these, and the others have no known cause. V and J calls and clone size are as listed in that table; D and trimming were resolved from the DNA. In this sample the table shows 20,000 to 25,000 clones, approximately 70% of which occur a single time. 0.41% of the sample is taken by the ten largest.

What the authors observed across the whole study: Few T cell clones were found to be shared across patients, but shared repertoire signatures across patients were revealed in a tissue-specific fashion by motif-based clustering. Within patients, how anatomically similar the tissues were was a key factor in shaping TCR repertoire composition, regardless of disease or transplant status. A small and clinically heterogeneous patient cohort was studied, and sampling depth was acknowledged as a limitation. In both patients and mice, T cells from blood and spleen picked up only a limited part of the TCR repertoire that was detected in tissues. The study did not determine which tissue TCRs were alloreactive or antigen-specific, and some clones might have been persisting host cells.

Comment on this clone: Its binding antigen is unknown. Gene names and germline sequences here are the mouse ones. The DNA ends 1 residue before the CDR3 does, and the rest of the CDR3 is filled in from the germline J gene.

V sheds 0 bases and J sheds 3 bases, leaving 8 bases between their ends. The germline V gene (reference sequence) sets CDR1 to NNHNN and CDR2 to SYGAGS. The CDR3 numbers 14 residues from cysteine through phenylalanine. Only the CDR3 bases that were read are kept: 39 of them, in frame from base 1. The rearrangement joined TRBV13-2 to TRBJ2-5; a tentative D call is TRBD1 (6 bases match). The specimen was blood. This receptor was obtained from a female BALB/c mouse in good health. Regarding MHC type, mice of this strain are H2-d. The CDR3 region: CASGDAGTQDTQYF. The covered CDR3 bases are TGTGCCAGCGGTGATGCGGGGACACAAGACACCCAGTAC.